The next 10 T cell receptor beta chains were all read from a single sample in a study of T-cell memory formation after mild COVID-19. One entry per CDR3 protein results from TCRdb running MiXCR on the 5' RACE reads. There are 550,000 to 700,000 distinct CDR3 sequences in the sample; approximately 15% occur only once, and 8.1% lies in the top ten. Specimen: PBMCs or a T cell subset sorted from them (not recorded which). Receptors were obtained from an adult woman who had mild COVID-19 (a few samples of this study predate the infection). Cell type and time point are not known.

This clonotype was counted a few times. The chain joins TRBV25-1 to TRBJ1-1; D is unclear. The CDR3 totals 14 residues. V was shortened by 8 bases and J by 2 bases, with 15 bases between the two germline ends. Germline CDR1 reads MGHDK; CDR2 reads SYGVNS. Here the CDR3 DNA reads TGTGCCAGCGCCGACGTGGGCCCCAACACTGAAGCTTTCTTT. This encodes CASADVGPNTEAFF.

The CDR3 reads CASSLALLNQPQHF. The CDR3 nucleotides are TGTGCCAGCAGTTTAGCCTTGTTAAATCAGCCCCAGCATTTT. The chain links TRBV12-3 or TRBV12-4 to TRBJ1-5; D gene uncertain. V was pared by 0 bases and J by 4 bases, with 7 bases between. The CDR3 has 14 residues.

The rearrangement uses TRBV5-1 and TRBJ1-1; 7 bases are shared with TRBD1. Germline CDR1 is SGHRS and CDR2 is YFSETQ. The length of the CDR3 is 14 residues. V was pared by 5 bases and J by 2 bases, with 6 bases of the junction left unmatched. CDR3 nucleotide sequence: TGCGCCAGCAGAATTACAGGGGTAAACACTGAAGCTTTCTTT. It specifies CASRITGVNTEAFF.

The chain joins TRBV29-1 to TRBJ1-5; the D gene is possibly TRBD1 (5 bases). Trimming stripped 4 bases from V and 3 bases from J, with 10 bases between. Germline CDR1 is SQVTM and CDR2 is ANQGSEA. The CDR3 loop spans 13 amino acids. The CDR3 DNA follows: TGCAGCGTTGGGGGCGGCTTCAATCAGCCCCAGCATTTT. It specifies CSVGGGFNQPQHF.

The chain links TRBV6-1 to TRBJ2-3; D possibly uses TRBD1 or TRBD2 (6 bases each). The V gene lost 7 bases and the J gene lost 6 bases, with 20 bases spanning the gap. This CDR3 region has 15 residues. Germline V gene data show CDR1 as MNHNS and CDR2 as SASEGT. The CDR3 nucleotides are TGTGCCAGCAACCCCACCCGGGGGCCCTTGGATACGCAGTATTTT. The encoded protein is CASNPTRGPLDTQYF.

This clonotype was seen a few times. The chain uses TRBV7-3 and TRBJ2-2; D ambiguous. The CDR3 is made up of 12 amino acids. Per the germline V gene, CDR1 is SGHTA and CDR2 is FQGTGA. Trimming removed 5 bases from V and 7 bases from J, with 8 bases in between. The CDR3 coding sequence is TGTGCCAGCAGCCCTAAGTACGGGGAGCTGTTTTTT. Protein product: CASSPKYGELFF.

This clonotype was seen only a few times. The CDR3 DNA reads as TGTGCCAGCAGCTTAGGGTTGTGGGAGAAAACCGGGGAGCTGTTTTTT. Amino acids: CASSLGLWEKTGELFF. The chain is built from TRBV7-8 and TRBJ2-2; the D gene is possibly TRBD2 (5 bases). There are 16 residues in the CDR3. Germline V gives CDR1 SGHVS, CDR2 FQNEAQ. The ends were cut back, 1 base at V and 5 bases at J, with 14 bases in the middle.

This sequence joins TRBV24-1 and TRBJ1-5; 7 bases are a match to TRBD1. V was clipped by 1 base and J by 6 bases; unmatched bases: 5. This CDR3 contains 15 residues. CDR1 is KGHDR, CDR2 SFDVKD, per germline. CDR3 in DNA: TGTGCCACCAGTGATTTTTCCAGGGGGGTTCAGCCCCAGCATTTT. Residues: CATSDFSRGVQPQHF.

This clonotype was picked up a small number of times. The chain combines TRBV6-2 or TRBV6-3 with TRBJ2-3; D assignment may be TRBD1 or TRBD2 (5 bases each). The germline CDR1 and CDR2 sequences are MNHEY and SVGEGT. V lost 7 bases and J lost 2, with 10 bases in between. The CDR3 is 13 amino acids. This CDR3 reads CASTRGFTDTQYF. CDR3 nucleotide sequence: TGTGCCAGCACCCGGGGCTTCACAGATACGCAGTATTTT.

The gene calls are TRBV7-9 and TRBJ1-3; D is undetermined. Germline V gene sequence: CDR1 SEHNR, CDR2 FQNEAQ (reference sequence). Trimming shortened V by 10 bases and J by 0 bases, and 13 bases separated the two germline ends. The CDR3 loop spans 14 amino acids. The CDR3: CATDGTISGNTIYF. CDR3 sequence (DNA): TGTGCCACGGACGGAACAATCTCTGGAAACACCATATATTTT.